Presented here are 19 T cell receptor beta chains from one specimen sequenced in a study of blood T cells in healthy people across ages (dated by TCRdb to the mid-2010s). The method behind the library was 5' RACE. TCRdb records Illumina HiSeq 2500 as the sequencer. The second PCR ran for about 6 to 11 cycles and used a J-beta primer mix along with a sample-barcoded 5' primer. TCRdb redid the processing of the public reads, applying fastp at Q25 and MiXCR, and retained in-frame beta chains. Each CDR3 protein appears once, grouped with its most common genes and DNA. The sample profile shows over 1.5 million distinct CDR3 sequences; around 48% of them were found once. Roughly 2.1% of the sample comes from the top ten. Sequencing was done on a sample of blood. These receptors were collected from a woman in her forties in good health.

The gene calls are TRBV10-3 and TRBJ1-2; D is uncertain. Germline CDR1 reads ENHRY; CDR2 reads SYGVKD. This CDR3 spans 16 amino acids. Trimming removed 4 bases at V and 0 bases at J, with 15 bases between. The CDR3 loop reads CAISVLRGLSNYGYTF. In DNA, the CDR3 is TGTGCCATCAGTGTTCTTCGAGGTCTTTCTAACTATGGCTACACCTTC.

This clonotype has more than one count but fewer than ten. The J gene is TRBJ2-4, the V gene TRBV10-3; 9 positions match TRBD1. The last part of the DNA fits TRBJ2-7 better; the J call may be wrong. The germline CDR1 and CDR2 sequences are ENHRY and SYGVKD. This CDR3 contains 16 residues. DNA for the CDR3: TGTGCCATCAGGAATGTGGCGGGACAGGGATTCCACGAGCAGTACTTC. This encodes CAIRNVAGQGFHEQYF.

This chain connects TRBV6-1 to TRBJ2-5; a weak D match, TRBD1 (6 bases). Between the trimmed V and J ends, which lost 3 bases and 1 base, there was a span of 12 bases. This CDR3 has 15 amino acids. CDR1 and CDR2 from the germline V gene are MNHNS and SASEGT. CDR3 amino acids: CASSDWTAPQETQYF. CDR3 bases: TGTGCCAGCAGTGACTGGACAGCACCCCAAGAGACCCAGTACTTC.

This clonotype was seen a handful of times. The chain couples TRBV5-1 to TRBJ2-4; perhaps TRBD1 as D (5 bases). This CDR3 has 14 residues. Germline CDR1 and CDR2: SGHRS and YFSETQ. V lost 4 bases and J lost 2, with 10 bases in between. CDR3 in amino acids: CASSVQESKNIQYF. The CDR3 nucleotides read TGCGCCAGCAGCGTACAGGAGTCCAAAAACATTCAGTACTTC.

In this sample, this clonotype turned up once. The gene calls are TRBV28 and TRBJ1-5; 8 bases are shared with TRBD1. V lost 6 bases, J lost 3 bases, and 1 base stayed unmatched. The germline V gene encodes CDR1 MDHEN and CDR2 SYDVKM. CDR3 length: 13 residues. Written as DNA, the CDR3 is TGTGCCAGCAGGACAGGGGACAATCAGCCCCAGCATTTT. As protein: CASRTGDNQPQHF.

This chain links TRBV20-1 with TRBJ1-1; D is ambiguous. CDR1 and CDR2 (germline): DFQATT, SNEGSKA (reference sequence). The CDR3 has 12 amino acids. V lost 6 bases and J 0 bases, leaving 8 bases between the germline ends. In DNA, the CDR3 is TGCAGTGCAAGATATTTGAACACTGAAGCTTTCTTT. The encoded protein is CSARYLNTEAFF.

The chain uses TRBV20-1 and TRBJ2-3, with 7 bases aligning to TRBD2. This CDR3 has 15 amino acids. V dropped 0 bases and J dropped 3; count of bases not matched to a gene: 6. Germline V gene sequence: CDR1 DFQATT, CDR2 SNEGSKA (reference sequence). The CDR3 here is CSARDLRRGTDTQYF. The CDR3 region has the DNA TGCAGTGCTAGAGATCTACGGCGGGGGACAGATACGCAGTATTTT.

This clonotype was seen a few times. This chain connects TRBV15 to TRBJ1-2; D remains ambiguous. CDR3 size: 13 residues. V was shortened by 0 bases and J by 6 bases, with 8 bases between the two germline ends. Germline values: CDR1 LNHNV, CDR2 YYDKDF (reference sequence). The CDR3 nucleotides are TGTGCCACCAGCAGAGATTATGCTAATGGCTACACCTTC. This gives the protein CATSRDYANGYTF.

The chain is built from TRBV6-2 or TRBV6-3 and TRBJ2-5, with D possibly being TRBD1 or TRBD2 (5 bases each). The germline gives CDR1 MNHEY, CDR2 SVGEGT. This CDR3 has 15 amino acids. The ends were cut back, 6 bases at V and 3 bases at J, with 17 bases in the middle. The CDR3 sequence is CASSLLGTIKETQYF. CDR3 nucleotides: TGTGCCAGCAGCCTTTTGGGGACCATAAAAGAGACCCAGTACTTC.

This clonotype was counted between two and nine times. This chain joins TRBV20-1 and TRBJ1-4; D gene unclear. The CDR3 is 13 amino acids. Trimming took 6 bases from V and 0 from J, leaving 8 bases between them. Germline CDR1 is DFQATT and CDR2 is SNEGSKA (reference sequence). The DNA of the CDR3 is TGCAGTGCCCCGCCCGCAACTAATGAAAAACTGTTTTTT. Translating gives CSAPPATNEKLFF.

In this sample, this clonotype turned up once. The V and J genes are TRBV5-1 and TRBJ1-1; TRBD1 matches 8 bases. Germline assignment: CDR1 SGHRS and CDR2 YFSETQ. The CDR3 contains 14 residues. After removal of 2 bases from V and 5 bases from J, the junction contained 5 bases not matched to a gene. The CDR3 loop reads CASSFQTGDTEAFF. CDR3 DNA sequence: TGCGCCAGCAGCTTCCAGACAGGGGATACTGAAGCTTTCTTT.

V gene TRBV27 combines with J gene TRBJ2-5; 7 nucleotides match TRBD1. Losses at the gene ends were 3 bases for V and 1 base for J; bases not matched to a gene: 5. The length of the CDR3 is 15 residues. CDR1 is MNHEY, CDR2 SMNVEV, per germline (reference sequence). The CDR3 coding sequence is TGTGCCAGCAGTTTGTCGACAGGGCTCCAAGAGACCCAGTACTTC. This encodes CASSLSTGLQETQYF.

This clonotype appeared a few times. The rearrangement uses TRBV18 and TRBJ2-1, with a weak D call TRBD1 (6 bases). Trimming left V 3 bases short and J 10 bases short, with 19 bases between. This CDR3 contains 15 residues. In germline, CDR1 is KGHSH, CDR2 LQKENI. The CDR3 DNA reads TGTGCCAGCTCACCGGGGCAGGGGAATGTCGGGGAGCAGTTCTTC. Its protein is CASSPGQGNVGEQFF.

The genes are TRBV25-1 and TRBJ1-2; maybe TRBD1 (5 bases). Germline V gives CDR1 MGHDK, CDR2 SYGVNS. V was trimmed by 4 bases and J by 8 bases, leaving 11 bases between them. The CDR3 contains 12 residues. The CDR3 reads CASSGDSGGYTF. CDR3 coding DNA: TGTGCCAGCAGTGGGGACTCGGGGGGCTACACCTTC.

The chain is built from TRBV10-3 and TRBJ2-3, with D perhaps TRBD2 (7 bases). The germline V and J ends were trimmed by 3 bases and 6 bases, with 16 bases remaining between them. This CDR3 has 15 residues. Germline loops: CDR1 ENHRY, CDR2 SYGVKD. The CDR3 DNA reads TGTGCCATCAGTGACCTAGGGGGGGGCAAGGATACGCAGTATTTT. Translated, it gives CAISDLGGGKDTQYF.

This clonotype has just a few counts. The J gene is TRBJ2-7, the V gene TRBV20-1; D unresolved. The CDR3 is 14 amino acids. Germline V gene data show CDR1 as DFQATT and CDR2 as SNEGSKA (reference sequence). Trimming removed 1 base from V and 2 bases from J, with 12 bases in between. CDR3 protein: CSARVRTAPYEQYF. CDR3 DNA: TGCAGTGCTAGAGTTAGAACAGCTCCCTACGAGCAGTACTTC.

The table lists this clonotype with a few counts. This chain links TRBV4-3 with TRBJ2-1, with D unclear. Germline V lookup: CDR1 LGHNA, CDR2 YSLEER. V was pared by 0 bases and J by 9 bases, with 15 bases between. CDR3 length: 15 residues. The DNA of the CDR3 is TGCGCCAGCAGCCAAGATAAGACCCCCTTCAGTGAGCAGTTCTTC. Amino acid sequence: CASSQDKTPFSEQFF.

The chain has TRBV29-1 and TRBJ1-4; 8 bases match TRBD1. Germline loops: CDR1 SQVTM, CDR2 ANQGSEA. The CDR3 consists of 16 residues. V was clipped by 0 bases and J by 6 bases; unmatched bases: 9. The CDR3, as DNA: TGCAGCGTTGAAGAAGGGCCGGGACAGGAGTATGAAAAACTGTTTTTT. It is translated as CSVEEGPGQEYEKLFF.

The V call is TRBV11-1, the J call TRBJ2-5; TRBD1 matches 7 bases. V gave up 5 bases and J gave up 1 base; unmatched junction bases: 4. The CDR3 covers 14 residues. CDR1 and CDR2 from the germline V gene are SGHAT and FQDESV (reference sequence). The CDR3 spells CASSTQGSQETQYF. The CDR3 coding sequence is TGTGCCAGCAGCACACAGGGGAGCCAAGAGACCCAGTACTTC.